This T cell receptor (beta chain) was identified during a study of tumor-infiltrating lymphocytes in localized non-small cell lung cancer. Study results and limitations: Technical variation could not be separated from intratumor heterogeneity here.

Regarding this clone: What it binds is unknown.

TCRdb's copy holds only in-frame clones and misses some; the assay was immunoSEQ multiplex PCR. The table lists 9,500 or so clones, around four fifths of them singletons, with about 18% in the top ten. Sequenced sample: uninvolved lung tissue not adjacent to the tumor. This receptor was taken from a human donor with non-small cell lung cancer.

CDR3 sequence: CASSPTGQSPSGNTIYF. As DNA, the CDR3 is TGCGCCAGCAGCCCCACCGGACAGTCCCCCTCTGGAAACACCATATATTTT. The rearrangement links TRBV4-1 to TRBJ1-3; TRBD1 is a possible D gene (6 bases). The CDR3 length is 17 residues. With 4 bases removed from V and 0 bases from J, the gap between germline ends came to 16 bases. Germline V gene data show CDR1 as MGHRA and CDR2 as YSYEKL.